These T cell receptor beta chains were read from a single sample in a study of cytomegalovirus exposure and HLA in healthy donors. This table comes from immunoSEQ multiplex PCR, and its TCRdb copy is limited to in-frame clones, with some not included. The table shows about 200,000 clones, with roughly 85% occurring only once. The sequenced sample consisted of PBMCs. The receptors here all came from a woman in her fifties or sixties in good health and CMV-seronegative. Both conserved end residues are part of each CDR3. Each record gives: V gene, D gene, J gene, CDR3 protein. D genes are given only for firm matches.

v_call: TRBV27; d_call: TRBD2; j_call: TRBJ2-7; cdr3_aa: CASSLMAGGWDEQYF
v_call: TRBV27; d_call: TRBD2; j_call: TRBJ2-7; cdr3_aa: CASSLSPAYRGSSGISYEQYF
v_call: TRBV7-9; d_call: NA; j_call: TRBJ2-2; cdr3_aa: CSSSPTTGELFF
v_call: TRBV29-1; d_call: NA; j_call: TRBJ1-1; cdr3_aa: CSVSPGRGTTEAFF
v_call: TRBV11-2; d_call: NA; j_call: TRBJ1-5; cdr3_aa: CASSLVQDQPQHF
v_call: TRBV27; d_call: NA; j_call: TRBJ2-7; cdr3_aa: CASSPEGRGPRDEQYF
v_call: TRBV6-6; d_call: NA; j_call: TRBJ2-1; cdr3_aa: CASSSPGLAYNEQFF
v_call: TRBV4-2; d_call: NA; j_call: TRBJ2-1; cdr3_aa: CASSQNPGTSTMSEQFF
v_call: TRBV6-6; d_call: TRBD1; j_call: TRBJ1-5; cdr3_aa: CASSPTGGRQPQHF
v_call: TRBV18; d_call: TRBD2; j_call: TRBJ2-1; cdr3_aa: CASSPGGLAGGSEQFF
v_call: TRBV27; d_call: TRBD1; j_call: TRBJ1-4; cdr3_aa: CASSPGQVQEKLFF
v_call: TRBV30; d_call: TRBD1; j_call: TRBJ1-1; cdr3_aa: CAWMGQLNTEAFF
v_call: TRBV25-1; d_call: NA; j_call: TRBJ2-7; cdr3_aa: CASSEQTSSHPVGEQYF
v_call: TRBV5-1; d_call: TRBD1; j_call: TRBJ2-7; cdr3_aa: CASSSRTGGDEQYF
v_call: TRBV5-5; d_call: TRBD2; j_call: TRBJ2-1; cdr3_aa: CASSLREGRNEQFF
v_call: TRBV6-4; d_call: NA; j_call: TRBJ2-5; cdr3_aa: CASSDLPRHRVQETQYF
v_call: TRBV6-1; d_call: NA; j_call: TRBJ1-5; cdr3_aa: CASGRGGNQPQHF
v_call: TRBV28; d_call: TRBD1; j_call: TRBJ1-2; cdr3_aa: CASSLGGQGTRYGYTF
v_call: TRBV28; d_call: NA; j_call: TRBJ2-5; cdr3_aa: CASNQGSRVQETQYF
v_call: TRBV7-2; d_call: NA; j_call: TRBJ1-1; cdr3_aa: CASSSQGTTEAFF
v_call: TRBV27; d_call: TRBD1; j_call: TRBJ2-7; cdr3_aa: CASSMGQTTYEQYF
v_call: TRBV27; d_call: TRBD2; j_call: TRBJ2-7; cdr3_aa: CASSLLAGVNEQYF
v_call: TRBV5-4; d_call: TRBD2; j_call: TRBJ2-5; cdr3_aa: CASSRRTSGREETQYF
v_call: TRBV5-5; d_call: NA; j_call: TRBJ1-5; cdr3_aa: CASSLTDQQPQHF
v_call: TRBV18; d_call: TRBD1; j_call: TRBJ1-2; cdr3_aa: CASSPGQGNTYTF
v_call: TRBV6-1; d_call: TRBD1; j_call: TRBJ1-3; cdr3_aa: CASSTGGTGNTIYF
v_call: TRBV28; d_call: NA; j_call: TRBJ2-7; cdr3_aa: CASSAMSSYEQYF
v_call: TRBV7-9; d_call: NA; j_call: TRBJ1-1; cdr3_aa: CASSHITDGNTEAFF
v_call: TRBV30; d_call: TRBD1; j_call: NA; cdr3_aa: CAWSPQGVYEQYF
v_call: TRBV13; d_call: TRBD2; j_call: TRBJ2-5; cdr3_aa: CASSLGRWEGETQYF
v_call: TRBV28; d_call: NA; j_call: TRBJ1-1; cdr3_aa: CASFRTGPVNTEAFF
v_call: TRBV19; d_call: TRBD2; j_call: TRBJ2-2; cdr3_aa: CASARTSGSLNTGELFF
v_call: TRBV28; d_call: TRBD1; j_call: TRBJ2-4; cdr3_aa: CASSLRKGTGGGNIQYF
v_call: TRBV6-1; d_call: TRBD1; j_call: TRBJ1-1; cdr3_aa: CASRTGGETEAFF
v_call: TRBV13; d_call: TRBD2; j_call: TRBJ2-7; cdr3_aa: CASSPSGASYEQYF
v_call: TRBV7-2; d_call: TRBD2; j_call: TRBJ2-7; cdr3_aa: CASSGGSGRAYEQYF
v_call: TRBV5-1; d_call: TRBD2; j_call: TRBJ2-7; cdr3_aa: CASSEGLTSYEQYF
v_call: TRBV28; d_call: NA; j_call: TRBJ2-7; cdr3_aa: CASSLGGWEEQYF
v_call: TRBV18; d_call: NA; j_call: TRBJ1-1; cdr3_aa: CASSLGLPLNTEAFF
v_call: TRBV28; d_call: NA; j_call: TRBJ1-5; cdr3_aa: CASTNQRLVTHSNQPQHF
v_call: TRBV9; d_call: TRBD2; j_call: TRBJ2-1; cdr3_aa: CASSVVSGRVYNEQFF
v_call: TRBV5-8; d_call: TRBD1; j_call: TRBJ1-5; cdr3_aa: CASSPTGWPQHF
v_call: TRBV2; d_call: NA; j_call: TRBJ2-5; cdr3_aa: CASQYQETQYF
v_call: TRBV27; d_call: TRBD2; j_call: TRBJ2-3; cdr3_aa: CASIPVTSGRYSTDTQYF
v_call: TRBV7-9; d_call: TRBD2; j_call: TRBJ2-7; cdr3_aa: CASSLGLREDEQYF
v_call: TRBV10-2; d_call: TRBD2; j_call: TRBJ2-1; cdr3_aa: CASSGTGTSLDEQFF
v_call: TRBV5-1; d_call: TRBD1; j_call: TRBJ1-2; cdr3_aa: CASRQGTATYGYTF
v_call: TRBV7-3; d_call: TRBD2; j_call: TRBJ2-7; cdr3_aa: CASSLTPGLASMGEQYF
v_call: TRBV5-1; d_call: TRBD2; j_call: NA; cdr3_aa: CASSLGASGPTYEQYF
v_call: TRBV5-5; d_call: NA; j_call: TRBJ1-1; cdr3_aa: CASSLDPGSNTEAFF
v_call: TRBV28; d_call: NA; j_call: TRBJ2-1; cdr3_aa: CASEEGTYNEQFF
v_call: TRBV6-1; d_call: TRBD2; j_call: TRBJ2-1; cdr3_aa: CASRFRDYFYNEQFF
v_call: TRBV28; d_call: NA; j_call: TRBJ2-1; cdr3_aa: CASREGAGYNEQFF
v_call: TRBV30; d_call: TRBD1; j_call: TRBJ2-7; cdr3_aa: CAWSEGQGAGEQYF